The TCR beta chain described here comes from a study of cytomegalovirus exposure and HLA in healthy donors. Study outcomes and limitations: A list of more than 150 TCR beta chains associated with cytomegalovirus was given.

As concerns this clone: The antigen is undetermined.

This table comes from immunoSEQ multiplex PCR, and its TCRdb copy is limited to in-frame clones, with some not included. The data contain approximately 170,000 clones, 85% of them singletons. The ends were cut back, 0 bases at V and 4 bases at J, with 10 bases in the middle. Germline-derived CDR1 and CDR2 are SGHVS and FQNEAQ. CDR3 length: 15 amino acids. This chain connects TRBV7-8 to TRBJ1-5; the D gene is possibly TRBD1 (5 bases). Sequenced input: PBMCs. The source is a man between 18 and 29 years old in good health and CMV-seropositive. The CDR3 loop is CASSLAGGGNQPQHF. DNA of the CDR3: TGTGCCAGCAGCTTAGCCGGGGGAGGGAATCAGCCCCAGCATTTT.